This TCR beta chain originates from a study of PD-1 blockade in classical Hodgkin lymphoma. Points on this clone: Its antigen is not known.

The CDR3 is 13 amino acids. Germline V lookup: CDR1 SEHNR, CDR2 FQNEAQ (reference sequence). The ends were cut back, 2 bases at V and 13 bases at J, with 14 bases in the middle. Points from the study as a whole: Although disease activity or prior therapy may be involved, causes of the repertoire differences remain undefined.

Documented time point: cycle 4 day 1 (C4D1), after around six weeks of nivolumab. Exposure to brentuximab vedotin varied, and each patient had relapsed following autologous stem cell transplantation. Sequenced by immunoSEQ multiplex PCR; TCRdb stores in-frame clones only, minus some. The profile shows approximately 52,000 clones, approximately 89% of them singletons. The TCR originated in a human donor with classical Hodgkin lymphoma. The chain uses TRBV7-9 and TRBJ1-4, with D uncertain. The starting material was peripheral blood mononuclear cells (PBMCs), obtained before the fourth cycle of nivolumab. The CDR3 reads CASSLSESKTLFF. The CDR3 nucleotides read TGTGCCAGCAGCTTAAGTGAGTCTAAGACACTGTTTTTT.